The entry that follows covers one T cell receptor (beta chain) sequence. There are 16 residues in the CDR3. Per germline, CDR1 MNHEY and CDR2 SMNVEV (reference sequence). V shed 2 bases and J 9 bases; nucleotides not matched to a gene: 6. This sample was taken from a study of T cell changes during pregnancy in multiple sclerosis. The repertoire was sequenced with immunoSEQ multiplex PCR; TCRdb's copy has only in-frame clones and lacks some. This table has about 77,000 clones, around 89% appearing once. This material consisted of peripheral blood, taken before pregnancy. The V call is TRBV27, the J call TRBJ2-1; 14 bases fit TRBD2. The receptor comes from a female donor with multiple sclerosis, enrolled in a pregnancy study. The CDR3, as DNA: TGTGCCAGCAGTTTACTCGGACTAGCGGGGGGAATTGAGCAGTTCTTC. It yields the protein CASSLLGLAGGIEQFF.